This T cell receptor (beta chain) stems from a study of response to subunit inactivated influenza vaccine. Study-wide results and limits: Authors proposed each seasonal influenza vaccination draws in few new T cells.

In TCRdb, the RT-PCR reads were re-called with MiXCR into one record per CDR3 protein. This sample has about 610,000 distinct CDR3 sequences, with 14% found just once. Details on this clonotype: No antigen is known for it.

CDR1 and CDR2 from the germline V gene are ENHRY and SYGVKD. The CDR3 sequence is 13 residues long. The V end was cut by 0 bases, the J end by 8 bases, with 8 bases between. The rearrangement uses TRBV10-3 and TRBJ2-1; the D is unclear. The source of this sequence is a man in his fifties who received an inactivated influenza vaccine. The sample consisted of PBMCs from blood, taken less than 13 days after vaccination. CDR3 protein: CAISESDWYEQFF. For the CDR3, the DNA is TGTGCCATCAGTGAGTCCGACTGGTATGAGCAGTTCTTC.